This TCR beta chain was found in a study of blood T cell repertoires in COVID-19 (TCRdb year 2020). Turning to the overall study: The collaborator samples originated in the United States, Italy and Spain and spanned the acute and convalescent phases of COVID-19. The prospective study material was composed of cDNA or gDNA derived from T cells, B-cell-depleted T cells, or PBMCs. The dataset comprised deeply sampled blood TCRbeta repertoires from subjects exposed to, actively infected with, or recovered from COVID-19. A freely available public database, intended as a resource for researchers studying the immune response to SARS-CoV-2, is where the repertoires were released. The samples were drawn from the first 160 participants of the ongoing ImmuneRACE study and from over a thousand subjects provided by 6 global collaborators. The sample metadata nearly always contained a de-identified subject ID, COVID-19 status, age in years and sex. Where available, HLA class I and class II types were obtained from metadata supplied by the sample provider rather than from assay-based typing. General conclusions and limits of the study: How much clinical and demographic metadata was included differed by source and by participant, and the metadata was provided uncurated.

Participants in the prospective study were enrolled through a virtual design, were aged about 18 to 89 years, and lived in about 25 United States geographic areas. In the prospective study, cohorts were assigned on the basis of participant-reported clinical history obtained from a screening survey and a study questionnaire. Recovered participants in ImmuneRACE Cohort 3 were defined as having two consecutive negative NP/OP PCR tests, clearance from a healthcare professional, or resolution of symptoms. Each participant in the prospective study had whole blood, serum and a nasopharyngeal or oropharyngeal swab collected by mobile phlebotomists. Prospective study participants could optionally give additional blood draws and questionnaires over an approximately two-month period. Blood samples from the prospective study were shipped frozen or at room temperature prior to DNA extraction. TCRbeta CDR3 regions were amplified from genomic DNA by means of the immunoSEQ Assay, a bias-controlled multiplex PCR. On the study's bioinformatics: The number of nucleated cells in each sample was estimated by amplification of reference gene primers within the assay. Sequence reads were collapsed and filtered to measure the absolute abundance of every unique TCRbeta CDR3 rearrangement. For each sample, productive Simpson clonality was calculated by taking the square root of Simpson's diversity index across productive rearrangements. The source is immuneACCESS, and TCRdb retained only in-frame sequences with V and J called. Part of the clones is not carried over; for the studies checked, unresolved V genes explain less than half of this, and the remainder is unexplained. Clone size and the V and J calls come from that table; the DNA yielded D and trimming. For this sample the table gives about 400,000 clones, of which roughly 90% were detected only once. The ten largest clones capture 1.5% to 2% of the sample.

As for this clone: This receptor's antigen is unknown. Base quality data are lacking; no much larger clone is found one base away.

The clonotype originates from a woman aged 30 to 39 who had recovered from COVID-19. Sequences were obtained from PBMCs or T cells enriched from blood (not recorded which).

The CDR3 protein sequence reads: CASSPSSGLTYEQYF. In nucleotide form, the sequence is TGTGCCAGCAGTCCCTCTAGCGGACTAACCTACGAGCAGTACTTC. Recombination linked TRBV6-5 to TRBJ2-7; 7 middle bases align to TRBD2. In the germline V gene, CDR1 corresponds to MNHEY and CDR2 to SVGAGI. The CDR3 starts with the cysteine, ends with the phenylalanine, and has 15 residues. The retained sequence is limited to the CDR3, 45 bases, with the frame set at the first base. From V the trimming removes 5 bases and from J it removes 2 bases, while the gene matches leave 9 bases of the junction unaccounted for.